This T cell receptor (beta chain) was identified during a study of shared clonotypes between healthy human individuals. Study information: Donors, aged 18 to 49, were a couple of women and a few men. Donors had three CD4 naive, three CD4 memory, two CD8 naive and one CD8 memory plate apiece. General study points: In this cohort, only blood was sampled, and tissue repertoires likely differ.

Partitioning of CD4+ cells yielded a CD45RA+ naive subset and a CD45RA-negative memory subset. Comment on this clone: Its antigen is still unknown.

The method was immunoSEQ multiplex PCR; TCRdb's version includes in-frame clones alone and lacks a portion of them. The sample includes hundreds of thousands of clones, more than 70% of them seen just once. The germline gives CDR1 SGHRS, CDR2 YFSETQ. V shed 4 bases, J shed 6 bases, and the junction held 7 bases outside the gene matches. The CDR3 has 14 residues. The clonotype comes from a woman in her 30s in good health. The chain links TRBV5-1 to TRBJ2-1; 7 nucleotides align to TRBD2. The sample comprised memory CD4+ T cells sorted from blood. Noted subset: CD45RA-negative fraction. This CDR3 reads CASSEGLDGNEQFF. CDR3 bases: TGCGCCAGCAGCGAAGGACTAGATGGCAATGAGCAGTTCTTC.